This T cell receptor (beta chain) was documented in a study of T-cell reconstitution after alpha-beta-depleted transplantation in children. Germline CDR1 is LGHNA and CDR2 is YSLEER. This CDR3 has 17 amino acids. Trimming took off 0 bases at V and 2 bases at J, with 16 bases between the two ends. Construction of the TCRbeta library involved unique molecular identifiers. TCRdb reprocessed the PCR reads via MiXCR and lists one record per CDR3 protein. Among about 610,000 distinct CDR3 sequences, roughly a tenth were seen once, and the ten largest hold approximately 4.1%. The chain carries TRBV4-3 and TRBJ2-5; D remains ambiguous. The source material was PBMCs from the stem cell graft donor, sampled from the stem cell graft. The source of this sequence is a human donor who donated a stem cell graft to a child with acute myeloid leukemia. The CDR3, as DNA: TGCGCCAGCAGCCAAGAAGTCTCCGGGTTGGGGCAAGAGACCCAGTACTTC. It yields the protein CASSQEVSGLGQETQYF.